The clone carrying this T cell receptor (beta chain) was seen at least ten times. Its antigen is unknown. The data were obtained in a study of T cells after yellow fever vaccination. General study points: Of the clonotypes, a small share occurred in both CD4 and CD8 compartments.

They built TCR cDNA with 5'RACE template switching, a step that put in a universal primer site and UMIs. TCRdb reanalysed the 5' RACE reads using MiXCR and keeps one entry per CDR3 protein. The repertoire holds approximately 250,000 distinct CDR3 sequences, approximately 6.3% seen once, with approximately 0.99% in the top ten. CDR3 size: 13 residues. V gave up 5 bases and J gave up 11 bases, with 20 bases separating them. Germline lookup yields CDR1 DFQATT and CDR2 SNEGSKA (reference sequence). The sequence was obtained from a man aged 30-40 years who received the YFV17D yellow fever vaccine. The sample was CD4+ T cells sorted from PBMCs, taken on the day of the yellow fever booster vaccination. The chain recombines TRBV20-1 with TRBJ2-3; D gene unclear. CDR3 sequence (DNA): TGCAGTGCTCCTCTCCCCCCGGTTCAGGAGCAGTATTTT. It specifies CSAPLPPVQEQYF.